This T cell receptor beta chain was identified in a study of beta chain features in type 1 diabetes. Study-level findings and limits: Within the patient group, naive, central memory and Treg TCRB repertoires appeared more similar to each other than within healthy donors.

This clone was detected a few times. Its antigen is not identified. Expressed TCRB transcripts were sequenced after all isolated RNA was converted to cDNA. An average of approximately 3.6 million reads was obtained for naive, central memory and regulatory T cell samples. This table comes from immunoSEQ multiplex PCR, and its TCRdb copy is limited to in-frame clones, with some not included. This sample yields under 250,000 clones, of which 13% to 15% are seen a single time; more than 0.02% belongs to the top ten. The material sequenced was naive CD4+ T cells from blood. The sequence was obtained from a woman between 40 and 55 years old in good health.

The CDR3 DNA sequence: TGTGCCAGCAGCTTATCTAGCGGGGGGGGAGATACGCAGTATTTT. It translates to CASSLSSGGGDTQYF. The rearrangement links TRBV11-2 to TRBJ2-3; 12 bases align to TRBD2. V dropped 2 bases and J dropped 5; count of bases not matched to a gene: 2. Germline CDR1 reads SGHAT; CDR2 reads FQNNGV. The CDR3 has 15 amino acids. The full variable domain, with the rest looked up from reference TRBV11-2 and TRBJ2-3, is EAGVAQSPRYKIIEKRQSVAFWCNPISGHATLYWYQQILGQGPKLLIQFQNNGVVDDSQLPKDRFSAERLKGVDSTLKIQPAKLEDSAVYLCASSLSSGGGDTQYFGPGTRLTVL.